These T cell receptor beta chains were read from a single sample in a study of identical twins. TCRdb fed the 5' RACE reads into MiXCR, producing one record per CDR3 protein. The sample holds some 1,600,000 distinct CDR3 sequences, about 32% seen once. Sequencing used cord blood. These receptors all stem from a newborn girl in good health. Each CDR3 is given with its conserved first and last residue. A D gene is named only where the DNA matches it firmly. Some rows mark clone size as missing; the rest say once, few, many or name a class of expanded clone.

clone size	V gene	D gene	J gene	CDR3 DNA	CDR3 protein
NA	TRBV20-1	NA	TRBJ2-5	TGCAGTGCCAGGAAAGCCTACCAAGAGACCCAGTACTTC	CSARKAYQETQYF
NA	TRBV20-1	NA	TRBJ2-3	TGCAGTGCTAGAGCGAGACTAGGGGCCACAGATACGCAGTATTTT	CSARARLGATDTQYF
NA	TRBV2	NA	TRBJ2-1	TGTGCCGGCATGGGACCGAACTACAATGAGCAGTTCTTC	CAGMGPNYNEQFF
few	TRBV10-3	NA	TRBJ1-2	TGTGCCATCAGTGAGCATGGGAGGCAGCATGGCTACACCTTC	CAISEHGRQHGYTF
NA	TRBV28	TRBD1	TRBJ2-7	TGTGCCAGCAGACGCCGGACAGGGACCTCCTACGAGCAGTACTTC	CASRRRTGTSYEQYF
few	TRBV20-1	NA	TRBJ2-5	TGCAGTGCTAGAGGAGCGGAAGAGACCCAGTACTTC	CSARGAEETQYF
many	TRBV7-2	NA	TRBJ1-1	TGTGCCAGCAGCTTAAGAGTGGGGGGCACTGAAGCTTTCTTT	CASSLRVGGTEAFF
few	TRBV6-1	NA	TRBJ1-3	TGTGCCAGCAGTCCCGGGGTGGTCTCTGGAAACACCATATATTTT	CASSPGVVSGNTIYF
once	TRBV21-1	NA	TRBJ1-1	TGTGCCAGCAGCAAAGCCGGGGGAAGCAACACTGAAGCTTTCTTT	CASSKAGGSNTEAFF
few	TRBV7-8	NA	TRBJ2-7	TGTGCCAGCAGTAGTTACAGGGTCCACGAGCAGTACTTC	CASSSYRVHEQYF
NA	TRBV7-2	NA	TRBJ2-1	TGTGCCAGCAGCTTAGGGCAATGGGGACTGACCACTCAGCAGTTCTTC	CASSLGQWGLTTQQFF
many	TRBV7-2	NA	TRBJ2-4	TGTGCCAGCAGCTTAGGGTTGGGAACAACAGACATTCAGTACTTC	CASSLGLGTTDIQYF
NA	TRBV6-6	NA	TRBJ1-5	TGTGCCAGCACCCTAGGGTTCGGGGGAGATCAGCCCCAGCATTTT	CASTLGFGGDQPQHF
few	TRBV5-1	TRBD2	TRBJ2-1	TGCGCCAGCAGCGTATCTACTAGCGGAGGATACAATGAGCAGTTCTTC	CASSVSTSGGYNEQFF
NA	TRBV5-1	TRBD1	TRBJ1-1	TGCGCCAGCGGAATAACAGGGGGGACCACTGAAGCTTTCTTT	CASGITGGTTEAFF
few	TRBV29-1	NA	TRBJ2-5	TGCAGCGTTGGTGAGTTCCAAGAGACCCAGTACTTC	CSVGEFQETQYF
NA	TRBV18	NA	TRBJ2-4	TGTGCCAGCTCACCAAATGGGCAACAGGAAAACATTCAGTACTTC	CASSPNGQQENIQYF
NA	TRBV7-2	NA	TRBJ1-4	TGTGCCAGCAGCTTAGGTGGGGTTACAAAACTGTTTTTT	CASSLGGVTKLFF
NA	TRBV18	NA	TRBJ2-4	TGTGCCAGCTCAGCTACTCAAGGAGGCAAAAACATTCAGTACTTC	CASSATQGGKNIQYF
few	TRBV3-1	TRBD2	TRBJ2-7	TGTGCCAGCAGCCAAGGACTAGCGGACGGCTACGAGCAGTACTTC	CASSQGLADGYEQYF
NA	TRBV2	NA	TRBJ2-1	TGTGCCAGCAGTGAAGCACGGGGAAAAAATGAGCAGTTCTTC	CASSEARGKNEQFF
few	TRBV18	NA	TRBJ2-3	TGTGCCAGCTCCCGCTGGGTTTCCGCTGGCACAGATACGCAGTATTTT	CASSRWVSAGTDTQYF
few	TRBV6-5	TRBD1	TRBJ1-2	TGTGCCAGCAGTTCCCGAAAATCCTCGACAGGGGAGGGTGGCTACACCTTC	CASSSRKSSTGEGGYTF
NA	TRBV20-1	TRBD1	TRBJ2-7	TGCAGTGCAGCGGACAGGCTCTCCTACGAGCAGTACTTC	CSAADRLSYEQYF